Presented here are 9 T cell receptor beta chains from one specimen sequenced in a study of cytomegalovirus exposure and HLA in healthy donors. Vbeta (60) and Jbeta (13) primers were used in the PCR. The protocol was immunoSEQ multiplex PCR, while the TCRdb copy is restricted to in-frame clones and leaves out a portion. The profile shows 200,000 to 250,000 clones, 82% of them singletons. Sequences were obtained from PBMCs. These receptors were collected from a woman aged 40 to 50 in good health and CMV-seropositive.

This chain joins TRBV10-3 and TRBJ2-7, with D perhaps matching TRBD2 (7 bases). V lost 3 bases and J 2 bases, leaving 14 bases between the germline ends. The CDR3 runs 15 residues. Germline V gene sequence: CDR1 ENHRY, CDR2 SYGVKD. Written as DNA, the CDR3 is TGTGCCATCAGTGATGGGGGGGGCCAGACCTACGAGCAGTACTTC. Translation gives CAISDGGGQTYEQYF.

This clone was found a few times. The chain carries TRBV10-1 and TRBJ2-3, with a weak D call TRBD2 (5 bases). Trimming removed 7 bases at V and 6 bases at J, with 29 bases between. CDR1 is WNHNN, CDR2 SYGVQD, per germline (reference sequence). CDR3 length equals 18 residues. CDR3 nucleotide sequence: TGCGCCAGCAACTTGAGTTGGAATGGAAGTCTAGCAGCCGATACGCAGTATTTT. As protein: CASNLSWNGSLAADTQYF.

V usage is TRBV12-5 and J usage is TRBJ1-5, with no clear D. The germline V gene encodes CDR1 LGHNT and CDR2 FRNRAP. The CDR3 length is 16 residues. V was pared by 3 bases and J by 5 bases, with 17 bases between. In DNA, the CDR3 is TGTGCTAGTGGTTTAGATCCTCACCGGTCACATCAGCCCCAGCATTTT. As protein: CASGLDPHRSHQPQHF.

J is TRBJ1-2 and V is TRBV7-9; the D gene is possibly TRBD1 (5 bases). The V end was cut by 1 base, the J end by 2 bases, with 5 bases between. The CDR3 length is 13 residues. CDR1 and CDR2 (germline): SEHNR, FQNEAQ (reference sequence). CDR3 sequence: CASSLEGNYGYTF. In nucleotides, the CDR3 is TGTGCCAGCAGCTTAGAGGGGAACTATGGCTACACCTTC.

The V and J genes are TRBV19 and TRBJ1-1; no reliable D call. CDR1 is LNHDA, CDR2 SQIVND, per germline (reference sequence). V lost 8 bases and J 1 base, leaving 17 bases between the germline ends. The length of the CDR3 is 15 residues. This CDR3 reads CASPPLGIANTEAFF. CDR3 coding DNA: TGTGCCAGTCCACCTCTCGGGATTGCGAACACTGAAGCTTTCTTT. Full variable domain (remainder filled in from reference TRBV19 and TRBJ1-1): DGGITQSPKYLFRKEGQNVTLSCEQNLNHDAMYWYRQDPGQGLRLIYYSQIVNDFQKGDIAEGYSVSREKKESFPLTVTSAQKNPTAFYLCASPPLGIANTEAFFGQGTRLTVV.

This clone was counted a few times. The chain is built from TRBV7-2 and TRBJ2-1; D unresolved. Germline V gene data show CDR1 as SGHTA and CDR2 as FQGNSA. The CDR3 totals 14 residues. Deletions cut 2 bases from V and 2 bases from J, with 7 bases between. CDR3 sequence reads: CASSLQNPYNEQFF. The CDR3, as DNA: TGTGCCAGCAGCTTACAGAATCCCTACAATGAGCAGTTCTTC.

In the case of this clone: Distinct nucleotide sequences in the sample also encode this CDR3. The chain joins TRBV30 to TRBJ2-7, with a possible D match to TRBD2 (5 bases). Between the trimmed V and J ends, which lost 3 bases and 3 bases, there was a span of 12 bases. Germline lookup yields CDR1 GTSNPN and CDR2 SVGIG (reference sequence). The CDR3 loop spans 13 amino acids. The CDR3 bases are TGTGCCTGGAGATCAAGTGGGAGCTACGAGCAGTACTTC. It translates to CAWRSSGSYEQYF.

The chain has TRBV4-2 and TRBJ1-1; D is uncertain. The CDR3 is 13 residues long. The germline V and J ends were trimmed by 4 bases and 5 bases, with 11 bases remaining between them. Germline lookup yields CDR1 LGHNA and CDR2 YNFKEQ. The DNA of the CDR3 is TGTGCCAGCAGCCCCGCTGTAGAAACTGAAGCTTTCTTT. It translates to CASSPAVETEAFF.

The chain combines TRBV30 with TRBJ2-1; 8 bases are a match to TRBD2. There are 15 residues in the CDR3. J gave up 6 bases and V 3 bases, and 10 bases lay outside the gene matches. Germline lookup yields CDR1 GTSNPN and CDR2 SVGIG (reference sequence). The CDR3 region is CAWSAPGTSSNEQFF. CDR3 nucleotides: TGTGCCTGGAGCGCACCCGGGACTAGTTCCAATGAGCAGTTCTTC.